These T cell receptor beta chains were read from a single sample in a study of OX40 agonist ivuxolimab in advanced cancers. Generated by immunoSEQ multiplex PCR, the TCRdb table keeps only in-frame clones and is missing some. The sample carries 75,000 to 100,000 clones, approximately 90% recorded once. Sequenced here: CD4+ or CD8+ T cells sorted from blood, sampled in a trial of the OX40 agonist ivuxolimab. The origin of the receptors is an adult with an advanced solid tumor such as melanoma, head and neck, liver or kidney cancer. Both conserved end residues are part of each CDR3. A D gene is named only where the DNA matches it firmly. The listing skips clone size in some rows; elsewhere it reads once, few, many or a size class.

clone_size | j_call | d_call | v_call | cdr3_aa | cdr3_nt
- | TRBJ1-4 | - | TRBV29-1 | CSVTQGEKLFF | TGCAGCGTAACTCAGGGGGAAAAACTGTTTTTT
- | TRBJ2-1 | - | TRBV28 | CASSFGINEQFF | TGTGCCAGCAGTTTCGGGATAAATGAGCAGTTCTTC
once | TRBJ2-7 | TRBD2 | TRBV30 | CAWSSGTSGLEQYF | TGTGCCTGGAGTTCCGGGACTAGCGGGTTGGAGCAGTACTTC
- | TRBJ2-1 | - | TRBV27 | CASSLSLAERNEQFF | TGTGCCAGCAGTTTATCACTAGCTGAGAGGAATGAGCAGTTCTTC
- | TRBJ2-3 | TRBD2 | TRBV11-3 | CASSSSGTSADTQYF | TGTGCCAGCAGCTCATCCGGGACTAGTGCAGATACGCAGTATTTT
few | TRBJ1-2 | - | TRBV28 | CASSLGNGYTF | TGTGCCAGCAGTTTGGGCAATGGCTACACCTTC
- | TRBJ1-6 | TRBD1 | TRBV6-1 | CASRKGTGIGSPLHF | TGTGCCAGCAGGAAGGGGACAGGGATTGGATCACCCCTCCACTTT
- | TRBJ1-4 | - | TRBV11-2 | CASSLVGEKLFF | TGTGCCAGCAGCTTAGTTGGTGAAAAACTGTTTTTT
- | TRBJ2-7 | TRBD2 | TRBV11-2 | CASSPGEAGVEQYF | TGTGCCAGCAGCCCCGGGGAAGCGGGAGTCGAGCAGTACTTC
- | TRBJ1-1 | TRBD1 | TRBV30 | CASYRGGMNTEAFF | TGTGCCTCGTACAGGGGCGGGATGAACACTGAAGCTTTCTTT
- | TRBJ1-2 | TRBD1 | TRBV6-5 | CASSYDWAGGSGYTF | TGTGCCAGCAGTTATGACTGGGCAGGGGGCTCTGGCTACACCTTC
- | TRBJ2-7 | TRBD2 | TRBV6-1 | CASRESSGTEQYF | TGTGCCAGCAGGGAATCAAGCGGGACCGAGCAGTACTTC
- | TRBJ2-5 | - | TRBV7-9 | CASSLIGDQYF | TGTGCCAGCAGCCTCATTGGTGACCAGTACTTC
- | TRBJ1-1 | - | TRBV5-1 | CASATGVENTEAFF | TGCGCCAGCGCCACCGGGGTGGAAAACACTGAAGCTTTCTTT
- | TRBJ1-3 | TRBD1 | TRBV28 | CASSPRTGYRNTIYF | TGTGCCAGCAGTCCTCGGACAGGGTATAGAAACACCATATATTTT
- | TRBJ2-1 | TRBD1 | TRBV5-1 | CASSFLGQINEQFF | TGCGCCAGCAGCTTCCTGGGACAGATAAATGAGCAGTTCTTC
- | TRBJ1-1 | - | TRBV7-2 | CASSLDPSTEAFF | TGTGCCAGCAGCTTAGATCCGAGCACTGAAGCTTTCTTT
- | TRBJ2-5 | TRBD1 | TRBV11-2 | CASSLQGAQETQYF | TGTGCCAGCAGCCTACAGGGGGCCCAAGAGACCCAGTACTTC
- | TRBJ2-7 | - | TRBV6-6 | CASTWTAAYEQYF | TGTGCCAGCACCTGGACAGCCGCCTACGAGCAGTACTTC
- | TRBJ2-3 | TRBD2 | TRBV2 | CASSDGLAGPTDTQYF | TGTGCCAGCAGCGACGGACTAGCGGGGCCCACAGATACGCAGTATTTT
- | TRBJ2-3 | - | TRBV4-2 | CASSQDILSDTQYF | TGTGCCAGCAGCCAAGATATCCTTTCAGATACGCAGTATTTT
- | TRBJ2-7 | TRBD1 | TRBV28 | CASSVYRGAGEQYF | TGTGCCAGCAGTGTATACAGGGGGGCGGGCGAGCAGTACTTC
- | TRBJ1-1 | - | TRBV7-6 | CASSPWGATTEAFF | TGTGCCAGCAGCCCATGGGGGGCGACGACTGAAGCTTTCTTT
- | TRBJ2-7 | TRBD2 | TRBV6-5 | CASSYSRASGTHEQYF | TGTGCCAGCAGTTACTCGAGGGCTAGCGGGACCCACGAGCAGTACTTC
- | TRBJ2-3 | - | TRBV28 | CASSLGSRTDTQYF | TGTGCCAGCAGTTTAGGCAGCCGCACAGATACGCAGTATTTT
- | TRBJ2-5 | - | TRBV5-1 | CASSFQETQYF | TGCGCCAGCAGCTTTCAAGAGACCCAGTACTTC
- | TRBJ1-6 | - | TRBV6-1 | CASSESGIWGSPLHF | TGTGCCAGCAGTGAATCAGGGATCTGGGGTTCACCCCTCCACTTT
once | TRBJ2-2 | TRBD2 | TRBV7-8 | CASSFGPSGNTGELFF | TGTGCCAGCAGCTTTGGCCCTAGCGGGAACACCGGGGAGCTGTTTTTT
- | TRBJ1-2 | TRBD1 | TRBV11-2 | CASTTGQGGGYTF | TGTGCCAGCACCACGGGACAGGGGGGTGGCTACACCTTC
- | TRBJ2-1 | - | TRBV7-8 | CASSTTANYNNEQFF | TGTGCCAGCAGCACGACAGCGAACTATAACAATGAGCAGTTCTTC
- | TRBJ1-2 | - | TRBV30 | CAWSTRFGYTF | TGTGCCTGGAGCACTAGGTTCGGCTACACCTTC
once | TRBJ1-1 | - | TRBV5-1 | CASRDYTEAFF | TGCGCCAGCAGGGATTACACTGAAGCTTTCTTT
once | TRBJ2-5 | - | TRBV5-4 | CASSQGLGETQYF | TGTGCCAGCAGCCAGGGACTCGGGGAGACCCAGTACTTC